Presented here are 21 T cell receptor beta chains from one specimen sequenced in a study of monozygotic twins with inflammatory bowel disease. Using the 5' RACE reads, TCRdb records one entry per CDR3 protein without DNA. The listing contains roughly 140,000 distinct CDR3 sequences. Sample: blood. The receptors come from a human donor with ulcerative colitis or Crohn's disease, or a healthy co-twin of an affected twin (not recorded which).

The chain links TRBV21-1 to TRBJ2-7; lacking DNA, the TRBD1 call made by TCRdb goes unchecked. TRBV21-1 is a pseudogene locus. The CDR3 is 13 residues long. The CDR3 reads CASNRTGNYEQYF.

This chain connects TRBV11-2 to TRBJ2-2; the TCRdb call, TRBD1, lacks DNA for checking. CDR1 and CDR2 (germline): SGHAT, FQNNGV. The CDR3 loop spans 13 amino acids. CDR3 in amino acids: CASSLAGYGELFF.

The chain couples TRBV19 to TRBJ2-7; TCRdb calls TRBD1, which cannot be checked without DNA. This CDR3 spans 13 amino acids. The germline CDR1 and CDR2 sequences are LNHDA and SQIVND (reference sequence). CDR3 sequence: CASRNLHQGQQYF.

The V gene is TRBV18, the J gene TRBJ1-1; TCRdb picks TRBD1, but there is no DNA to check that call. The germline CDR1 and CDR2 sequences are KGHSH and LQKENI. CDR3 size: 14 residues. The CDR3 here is CASSQGGQATEAFF.

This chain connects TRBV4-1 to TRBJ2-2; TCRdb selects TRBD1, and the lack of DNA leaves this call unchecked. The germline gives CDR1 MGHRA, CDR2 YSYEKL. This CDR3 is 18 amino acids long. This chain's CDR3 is CASSRNPSGTSNTGELFF.

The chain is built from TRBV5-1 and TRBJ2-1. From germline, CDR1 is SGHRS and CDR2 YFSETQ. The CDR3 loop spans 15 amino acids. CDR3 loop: CASSLDRGGYNEQFF.

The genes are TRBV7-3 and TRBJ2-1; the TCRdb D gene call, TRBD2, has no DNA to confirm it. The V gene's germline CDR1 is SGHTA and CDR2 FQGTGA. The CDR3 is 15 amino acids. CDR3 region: CASSLNARRNNEQFF. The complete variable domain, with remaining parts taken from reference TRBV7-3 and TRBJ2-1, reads GAGVSQTPSNKVTEKGKYVELRCDPISGHTALYWYRQSLGQGPEFLIYFQGTGAADDSGLPNDRFFAVRPEGSVSTLKIQRTERGDSAVYLCASSLNARRNNEQFFGPGTRLTVL.

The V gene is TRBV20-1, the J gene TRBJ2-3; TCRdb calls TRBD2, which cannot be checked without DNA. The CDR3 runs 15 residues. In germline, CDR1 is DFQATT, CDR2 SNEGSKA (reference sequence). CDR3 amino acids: CSAIPSGGSTDTQYF.

CDR3 loop: CASSFTGTSGTQYF. The chain employs TRBV7-8 and TRBJ2-3; TCRdb reports TRBD2, a call that lacks DNA to check it against. Germline V gene sequence: CDR1 SGHVS, CDR2 FQNEAQ. This CDR3 has 14 amino acids.

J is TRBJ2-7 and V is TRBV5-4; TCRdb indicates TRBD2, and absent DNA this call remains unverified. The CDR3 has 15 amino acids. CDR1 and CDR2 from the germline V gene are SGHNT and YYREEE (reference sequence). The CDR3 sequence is CASSHIADLSYEQYF.

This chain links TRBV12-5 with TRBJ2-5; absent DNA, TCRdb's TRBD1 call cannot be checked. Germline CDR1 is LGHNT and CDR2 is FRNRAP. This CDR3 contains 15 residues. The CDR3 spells CASAQGQSYQETQYF.

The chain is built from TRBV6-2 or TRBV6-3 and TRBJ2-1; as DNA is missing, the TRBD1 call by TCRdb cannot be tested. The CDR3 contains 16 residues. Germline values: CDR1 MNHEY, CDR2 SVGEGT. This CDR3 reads CASRATGGRRYNEQFF.

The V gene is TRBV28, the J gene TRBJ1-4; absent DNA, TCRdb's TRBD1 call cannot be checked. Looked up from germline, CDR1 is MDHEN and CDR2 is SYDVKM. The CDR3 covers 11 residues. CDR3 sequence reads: CASSGDRGLFF.

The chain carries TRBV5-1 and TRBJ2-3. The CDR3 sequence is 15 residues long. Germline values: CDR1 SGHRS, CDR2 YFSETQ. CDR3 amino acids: CASSNPITSTDTQYF. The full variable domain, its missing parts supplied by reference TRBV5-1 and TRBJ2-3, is KAGVTQTPRYLIKTRGQQVTLSCSPISGHRSVSWYQQTPGQGLQFLFEYFSETQRNKGNFPGRFSGRQFSNSRSEMNVSTLELGDSALYLCASSNPITSTDTQYFGPGTRLTVL.

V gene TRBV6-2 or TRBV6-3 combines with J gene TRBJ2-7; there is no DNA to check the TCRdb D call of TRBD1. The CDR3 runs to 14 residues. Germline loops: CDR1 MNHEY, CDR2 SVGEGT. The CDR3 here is CASRDPPGYYEQYF.

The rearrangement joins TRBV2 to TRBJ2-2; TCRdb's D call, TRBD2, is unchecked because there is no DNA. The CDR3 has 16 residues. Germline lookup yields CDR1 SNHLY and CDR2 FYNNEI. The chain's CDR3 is CASSDGLGPRGGELFF. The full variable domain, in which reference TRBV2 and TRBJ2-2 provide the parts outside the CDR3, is EPEVTQTPSHQVTQMGQEVILRCVPISNHLYFYWYRQILGQKVEFLVSFYNNEISEKSEIFDDQFSVERPDGSNFTLKIRSTKLEDSAMYFCASSDGLGPRGGELFFGEGSRLTVL.

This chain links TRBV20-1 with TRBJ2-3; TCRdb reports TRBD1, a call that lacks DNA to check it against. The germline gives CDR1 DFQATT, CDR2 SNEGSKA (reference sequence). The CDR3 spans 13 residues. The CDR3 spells CSAGRAARDTQYF.

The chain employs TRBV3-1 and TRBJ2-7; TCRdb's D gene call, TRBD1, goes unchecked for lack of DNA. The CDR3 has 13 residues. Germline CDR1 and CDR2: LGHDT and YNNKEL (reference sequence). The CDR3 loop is CASSRDSAYEQYF.

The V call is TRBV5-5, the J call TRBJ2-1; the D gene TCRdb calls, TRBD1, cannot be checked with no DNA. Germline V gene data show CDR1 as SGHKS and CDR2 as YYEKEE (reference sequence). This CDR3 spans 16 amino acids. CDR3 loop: CASSVRGPDSYNEQFF.

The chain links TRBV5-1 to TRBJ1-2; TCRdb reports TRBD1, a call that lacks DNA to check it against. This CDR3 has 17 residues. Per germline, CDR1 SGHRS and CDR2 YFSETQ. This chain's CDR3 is CASSLGTGASGNYGYTF. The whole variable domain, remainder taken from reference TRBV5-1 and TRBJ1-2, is KAGVTQTPRYLIKTRGQQVTLSCSPISGHRSVSWYQQTPGQGLQFLFEYFSETQRNKGNFPGRFSGRQFSNSRSEMNVSTLELGDSALYLCASSLGTGASGNYGYTFGSGTRLTVV.

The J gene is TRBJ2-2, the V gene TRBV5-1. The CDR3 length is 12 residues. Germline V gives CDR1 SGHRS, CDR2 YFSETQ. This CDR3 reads CASRWTTGELFF.